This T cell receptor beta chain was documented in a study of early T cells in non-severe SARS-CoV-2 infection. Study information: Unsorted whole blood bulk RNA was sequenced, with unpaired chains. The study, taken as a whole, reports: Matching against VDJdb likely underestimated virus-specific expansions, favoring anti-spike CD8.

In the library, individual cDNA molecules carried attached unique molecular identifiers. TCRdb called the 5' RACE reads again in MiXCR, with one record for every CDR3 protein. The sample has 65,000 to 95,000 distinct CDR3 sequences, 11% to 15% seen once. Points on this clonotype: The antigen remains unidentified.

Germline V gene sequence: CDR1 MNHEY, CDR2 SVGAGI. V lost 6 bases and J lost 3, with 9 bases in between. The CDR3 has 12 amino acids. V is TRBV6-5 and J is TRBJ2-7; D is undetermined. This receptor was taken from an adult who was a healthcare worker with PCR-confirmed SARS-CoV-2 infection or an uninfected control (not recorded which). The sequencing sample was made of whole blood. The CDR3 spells CASRASSYEQYF. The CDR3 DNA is TGTGCCAGCAGAGCTAGTAGCTACGAGCAGTACTTC.